This T cell receptor (beta chain) was captured by sequencing in a study of blood T cell repertoires in COVID-19. Study-level information: COVID-19 samples collected from the United States, Italy and Spain covered acute and convalescent phases.

Here immunoSEQ multiplex PCR was the method, and the copy in TCRdb shows in-frame clones only, minus some. In the table there are roughly 250,000 clones, 83% of which are singletons. This clone occurred once. This CDR3 contains 14 residues. The germline gives CDR1 GTSNPN, CDR2 SVGIG (reference sequence). Unmatched junction bases numbered 2, after V lost 1 base and J lost 4 bases. The sample was peripheral blood. The TCR was taken from a human donor in a cohort sampled during active COVID-19. The chain is built from TRBV30 and TRBJ2-2; 8 bases align to TRBD1. The chain's CDR3 is CAWSADRVTGELFF. For the CDR3, the DNA is TGTGCCTGGAGTGCGGACAGGGTCACCGGGGAGCTGTTTTTT.